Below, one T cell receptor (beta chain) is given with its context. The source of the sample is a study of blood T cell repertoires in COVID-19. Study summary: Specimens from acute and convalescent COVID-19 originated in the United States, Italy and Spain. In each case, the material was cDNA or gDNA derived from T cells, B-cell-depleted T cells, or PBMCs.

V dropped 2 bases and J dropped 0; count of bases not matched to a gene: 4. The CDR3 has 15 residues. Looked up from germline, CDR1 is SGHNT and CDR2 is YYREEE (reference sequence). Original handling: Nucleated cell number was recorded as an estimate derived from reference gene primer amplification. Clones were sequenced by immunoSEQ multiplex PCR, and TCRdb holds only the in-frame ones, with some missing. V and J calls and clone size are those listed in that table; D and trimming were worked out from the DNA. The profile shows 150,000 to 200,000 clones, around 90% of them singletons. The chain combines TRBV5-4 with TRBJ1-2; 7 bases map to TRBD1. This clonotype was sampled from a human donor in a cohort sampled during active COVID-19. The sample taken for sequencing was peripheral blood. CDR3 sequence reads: CASSFRQGSNYGYTF. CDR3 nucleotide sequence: TGTGCCAGCAGCTTTAGACAGGGATCTAACTATGGCTACACCTTC. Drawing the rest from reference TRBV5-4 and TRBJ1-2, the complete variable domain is ETGVTQSPTHLIKTRGQQVTLRCSSQSGHNTVSWYQQALGQGPQFIFQYYREEENGRGNFPPRFSGLQFPNYSSELNVNALELDDSALYLCASSFRQGSNYGYTFGSGTRLTVV.